This is a list of T cell receptor beta chains from one sample in a study of T cells in localized non-small cell lung cancer. The data were produced by immunoSEQ multiplex PCR, yet TCRdb's version contains in-frame clones alone and is incomplete. The sample carries thousands of clones, around a third recorded once. This specimen consisted of normal lung tissue next to the tumor, obtained before any cancer treatment. Source of these receptors: a man aged 40-75 years with stage I lung adenocarcinoma. CDR3s include the opening cysteine and the closing phenylalanine or tryptophan. D genes are given only for firm matches. Some rows mark clone size as missing; the rest say once, few, many or name a class of expanded clone.

clone_size cdr3_length j_call v_call d_call cdr3_aa cdr3_nt
few 15 TRBJ2-2 TRBV5-1 TRBD1 CASTRDRGALRELFF TGCGCCAGCACCCGGGACAGGGGCGCCTTAAGGGAGCTGTTTTTT
. 17 TRBJ2-3 TRBV12-1 . CATNGLAGGNATDTQYF TGTGCCACCAACGGACTAGCGGGGGGGAATGCCACAGATACGCAGTATTTT
. 14 TRBJ2-3 TRBV14 . CASSQDRSADTQYF TGTGCCAGCAGCCAAGACAGGTCCGCAGATACGCAGTATTTT
few 18 TRBJ2-2 TRBV11-3 TRBD1 CASSPIPPTGYIIGELFF TGTGCCAGCAGCCCCATCCCGCCGACAGGGTACATTATCGGGGAGCTGTTTTTT
few 15 TRBJ2-3 TRBV6-8 . CASSEGLTLTDTQYF TGTGCCAGCAGTGAGGGTCTAACCCTCACAGATACGCAGTATTTT
few 15 TRBJ2-7 TRBV4-1 TRBD2 CASSLEAGGPREQYF TGCGCCAGCAGCCTAGAAGCGGGAGGGCCTCGTGAGCAGTACTTC
. 14 TRBJ2-7 TRBV18 TRBD2 CASSPGEGGYEQYF TGTGCCAGCTCACCAGGGGAGGGCGGTTACGAGCAGTACTTC
. 16 TRBJ2-6 TRBV29-1 TRBD1 CSVGDRGSPGANVLTF TGCAGCGTTGGGGACAGGGGAAGCCCTGGGGCCAACGTCCTGACTTTC
. 12 TRBJ1-6 TRBV19 . CASSISSSPLHF TGTGCCAGTAGTATTTCCAGTTCACCCCTCCACTTT
few 17 TRBJ1-2 TRBV6-8 TRBD1 CASSYRQGFFRVYGYTF TGTGCCAGCAGTTACAGACAGGGGTTTTTTCGTGTTTATGGCTACACCTTC
. 16 TRBJ2-7 TRBV6-8 . CASGNSGKGGLYEQYF TGTGCCAGCGGTAACTCAGGGAAGGGAGGCCTCTACGAGCAGTACTTC
. 15 TRBJ2-6 TRBV7-5 . CASSFRASGANVLTF TGTGCCAGCAGCTTCAGAGCTTCTGGGGCCAACGTCCTGACTTTC
. 16 TRBJ2-3 TRBV7-6 . CASSLPVGRGTDTQYF TGTGCCAGCAGCCTACCGGTGGGTAGGGGCACAGATACGCAGTATTTT
. 15 TRBJ1-5 TRBV11-3 . CASSLEYRSRQPQHF TGTGCCAGCAGCTTAGAGTACAGGAGCCGGCAGCCCCAGCATTTT
medium-sized 16 TRBJ2-1 TRBV9 . CASSPTGAIKVDEQFF TGTGCCAGCAGCCCAACCGGGGCAATCAAGGTGGATGAGCAGTTCTTC
. 15 TRBJ1-3 TRBV19 . CATQRGFNSGNTIYF TGTGCCACCCAAAGGGGCTTTAACTCTGGAAACACCATATATTTT
. 13 TRBJ1-2 TRBV9 . CASRAVANYGYTF TGTGCCAGCAGAGCGGTAGCTAACTATGGCTACACCTTC
. 13 TRBJ1-2 TRBV28 . CASSSGWGYGYTF TGTGCCAGCAGTAGTGGATGGGGCTATGGCTACACCTTC
. 13 TRBJ2-2 TRBV28 . CATSRAGTGELFF TGTGCCACCTCCCGGGCCGGGACCGGGGAGCTGTTTTTT
. 13 TRBJ2-1 TRBV7-4 . CASSLRTENEQFF TGTGCCAGCAGCCTTAGGACTGAGAATGAGCAGTTCTTC
few 15 TRBJ2-5 TRBV11-3 . CASSREPTRGETQYF TGTGCCAGCAGTCGCGAACCAACAAGGGGAGAGACCCAGTACTTC
. 12 TRBJ2-5 TRBV29-1 . CSALPGTETQYF TGCAGCGCCTTACCGGGGACAGAGACCCAGTACTTC
. 17 TRBJ2-2 TRBV19 TRBD2 CASSSLWGEGGTGELFF TGTGCCAGTAGTTCCCTGTGGGGGGAGGGCGGTACCGGGGAGCTGTTTTTT
. 14 TRBJ2-7 TRBV2 . CASTEGTKTYEQYF TGTGCCAGCACGGAGGGTACTAAGACCTACGAGCAGTACTTC
. 15 TRBJ2-5 TRBV19 . CASSVGGQMQETQYF TGTGCCAGTAGTGTCGGGGGACAGATGCAAGAGACCCAGTACTTC
. 15 TRBJ2-1 TRBV19 . CASSSGQGHYNEQFF TGTGCCAGTAGTTCAGGCCAGGGGCACTACAATGAGCAGTTCTTC
medium-sized 15 TRBJ1-4 TRBV6-8 TRBD1 CASSYKGTGNEKLFF TGTGCCAGCAGTTACAAAGGGACAGGGAATGAAAAACTGTTTTTT
. 14 TRBJ2-1 TRBV9 . CASRTDFSYNEQFF TGTGCCAGCAGGACGGACTTCTCCTACAATGAGCAGTTCTTC
. 15 TRBJ2-7 TRBV19 . CASGKGGTDSYEQYF TGTGCCAGTGGAAAAGGGGGGACAGACTCCTACGAGCAGTACTTC
. 12 TRBJ1-1 TRBV30 . CARAKGDTEAFF TGTGCCCGAGCTAAGGGGGACACTGAAGCTTTCTTT
few 12 TRBJ2-7 TRBV6-8 TRBD1 CASSWTGNEQYF TGTGCCAGCAGTTGGACAGGGAACGAGCAGTACTTC
medium-sized 14 TRBJ2-5 TRBV11-3 TRBD2 CASSLNSGGGTQYF TGTGCCAGCAGCTTAAACAGCGGGGGAGGGACCCAGTACTTC
few 18 TRBJ2-3 TRBV11-3 TRBD2 CASSLKSGGLSSTDTQYF TGTGCCAGCAGCTTAAAGAGCGGGGGGCTCTCTAGCACAGATACGCAGTATTTT
. 15 TRBJ2-4 TRBV15 TRBD2 CATSRVAGGINIQYF TGTGCCACCAGCAGAGTGGCGGGAGGGATAAACATTCAGTACTTC
. 12 TRBJ1-1 TRBV19 . CATTVGNTEAFF TGTGCCACCACCGTCGGGAACACTGAAGCTTTCTTT
. 15 TRBJ2-5 TRBV14 . CASSQGVRNLETQYF TGTGCCAGCAGCCAGGGGGTCCGCAACCTGGAGACCCAGTACTTC
. 14 TRBJ2-7 TRBV28 . CASIGSTVPYEQYF TGTGCCAGCATAGGATCGACAGTCCCCTACGAGCAGTACTTC
few 14 TRBJ1-3 TRBV15 . CATSRDIRGNTIYF TGTGCCACCAGCAGAGATATAAGAGGAAACACCATATATTTT
. 14 TRBJ1-3 TRBV28 . CASSIQGAGNTIYF TGTGCCAGCAGTATACAGGGTGCTGGAAACACCATATATTTT
few 13 TRBJ1-1 TRBV18 . CASSGTQNTEAFF TGTGCCAGCTCCGGGACACAAAACACTGAAGCTTTCTTT
. 14 TRBJ2-7 TRBV11-3 TRBD1 CASSLGTGLYEQYF TGTGCCAGCAGCTTAGGGACAGGGCTCTACGAGCAGTACTTC
. 15 TRBJ1-3 TRBV28 . CASSSTGNSGNTIYF TGTGCCAGCAGTTCGACAGGAAACTCTGGAAACACCATATATTTT
. 12 TRBJ1-2 TRBV19 . CASSIVGSGYTF TGTGCCAGTAGTATAGTGGGGAGCGGCTACACCTTC
. 14 TRBJ2-1 TRBV11-3 . CASTTLPQSNEQFF TGTGCCAGCACCACCTTGCCCCAAAGCAATGAGCAGTTCTTC
once 14 TRBJ2-3 TRBV19 . CASSSWDLTDTQYF TGTGCCAGTAGTTCCTGGGATCTCACAGATACGCAGTATTTT
. 12 TRBJ1-2 TRBV30 . CAWSPSDTGYTF TGTGCCTGGAGCCCGTCGGATACTGGCTACACCTTC
. 14 TRBJ2-7 TRBV10-3 . CAISQGGGLYEQYF TGTGCCATCAGTCAGGGGGGTGGACTTTACGAGCAGTACTTC
few 12 TRBJ2-3 TRBV6-8 . CASSRGTDTQYF TGTGCCAGCAGTCGGGGCACAGATACGCAGTATTTT